This T cell receptor (beta chain) was sequenced for a study of CXCR3-negative and CXCR3-positive naive CD8 T cells. A word on this clonotype: Its antigen is unknown.

This CDR3 comprises 15 residues. CDR1 and CDR2 from the germline V gene are LNHNV and YYDKDF (reference sequence). Findings and limits, study-wide: Higher TRB CDR3 hydrophobicity marked CXCR3-positive naive cells relative to CXCR3-negative naive cells.

Each TRB cDNA library was prepared by 5' RACE (with UMI labels). Reanalyzing the 5' RACE reads, TCRdb keeps one entry per CDR3 protein, without DNA. The data include tens of thousands of distinct CDR3 sequences; the top ten clones carry around 0.62%. This chain connects TRBV15 to TRBJ1-4. Sequenced: naive CXCR3+ CD8+ T cells from blood. Documented subset: CD45RO-CCR7+CD27+CD95- naive CD8+ T cells expressing CXCR3 (TNR3+). The TCR was taken from a human donor in good health. Some clones in this sample may be carry-over from other donors' samples. The CDR3 sequence is CATSRERQALEKLFF.